The 17 T cell receptor beta chains presented below share a single source sample, sequenced in a study of blood T cell repertoires in COVID-19. Assay used: immunoSEQ multiplex PCR; TCRdb lists only in-frame clones, some missing. The table has about 230,000 clones, roughly 85% seen once. Sequencing input: peripheral blood. The receptors come from a woman aged 18-29 years who had recovered from COVID-19.

This sequence joins TRBV5-4 and TRBJ2-3; 9 nucleotides agree with TRBD2. Germline lookup yields CDR1 SGHNT and CDR2 YYREEE (reference sequence). The ends lost 0 bases at V and 5 bases at J; junction bases unmatched: 10. The CDR3 consists of 17 residues. The CDR3 nucleotides read TGTGCCAGCAGCTTGGCCGGGGCTAGCGGGATGGTAGATACGCAGTATTTT. Protein product: CASSLAGASGMVDTQYF. Full variable domain (remainder filled in from reference TRBV5-4 and TRBJ2-3): ETGVTQSPTHLIKTRGQQVTLRCSSQSGHNTVSWYQQALGQGPQFIFQYYREEENGRGNFPPRFSGLQFPNYSSELNVNALELDDSALYLCASSLAGASGMVDTQYFGPGTRLTVL.

The chain couples TRBV7-3 to TRBJ2-2, with TRBD2 identical over 8 bases. The CDR3 spans 15 residues. After removal of 3 bases from V and 5 bases from J, the junction contained 5 bases not matched to a gene. CDR1 is SGHTA, CDR2 FQGTGA, per germline. The CDR3: CASSFTGGITGELFF. CDR3 nucleotide sequence: TGTGCCAGCAGCTTTACGGGAGGGATAACCGGGGAGCTGTTTTTT.

The chain has TRBV27 and TRBJ1-2, with a weak D call TRBD1 (5 bases). Trimming stripped 6 bases from V and 4 bases from J, with 15 bases between. Germline V gives CDR1 MNHEY, CDR2 SMNVEV (reference sequence). The CDR3 runs 14 residues. The CDR3 reads CASRPTVLGYGYTF. In nucleotides, the CDR3 is TGTGCCAGCAGGCCGACAGTTCTTGGCTATGGCTACACCTTC.

The chain recombines TRBV2 with TRBJ1-2, with 8 bases aligning to TRBD1. The CDR3 extends over 15 amino acids. The J segment lost 5 bases and the V segment lost 7 bases, leaving 12 bases of the junction unmatched. CDR1 is SNHLY and CDR2 is FYNNEI in the germline V gene. In DNA form, the CDR3 reads TGTGCCAGCATCCCAGGACAGGGATTCGATTATGGCTACACCTTC. This sequence encodes CASIPGQGFDYGYTF.

The J gene is TRBJ2-1, the V gene TRBV2, with 7 bases matching TRBD2. Germline V lookup: CDR1 SNHLY, CDR2 FYNNEI. J gave up 3 bases and V 11 bases, and 13 bases lay outside the gene matches. This CDR3 region has 15 residues. The CDR3 here is CARRKVGGVYNEQFF. In DNA, the CDR3 is TGTGCCCGTAGAAAAGTGGGAGGGGTCTACAATGAGCAGTTCTTC.

The rearrangement joins TRBV10-3 to TRBJ2-7; a possible D gene is TRBD1 (5 bases). Germline V lookup: CDR1 ENHRY, CDR2 SYGVKD. Trimming took off 3 bases at V and 1 base at J, with 13 bases between the two ends. The CDR3 runs 15 residues. The CDR3 region has the DNA TGTGCCATCAGTGATGGGCAGGGTCGGTCCTACGAGCAGTACTTC. Amino acids: CAISDGQGRSYEQYF.

This clone is a singleton in its sample. The chain has TRBV19 and TRBJ2-2; D may be TRBD2 (7 bases). The CDR3 runs 17 residues. Per the germline V gene, CDR1 is LNHDA and CDR2 is SQIVND (reference sequence). Trimming took off 5 bases at V and 2 bases at J, with 18 bases between the two ends. CDR3 amino acids: CASSPVGAGTNTGELFF. CDR3 nucleotide sequence: TGTGCCAGTAGTCCCGTAGGAGCGGGGACAAACACCGGGGAGCTGTTTTTT.

The rearrangement links TRBV14 to TRBJ2-7, with TRBD2 matching over 9 bases. Losses at the gene ends were 0 bases for V and 1 base for J; bases not matched to a gene: 7. Looked up from germline, CDR1 is SGHDN and CDR2 is FVKESK. The CDR3 is made up of 17 amino acids. Here the CDR3 DNA reads TGTGCCAGCAGCCAAGATCTGTGGCTAGCGGGGTCCTACGAGCAGTACTTC. Residues: CASSQDLWLAGSYEQYF.

The chain employs TRBV27 and TRBJ2-1, with D maybe TRBD2 (6 bases). CDR1 MNHEY and CDR2 SMNVEV come from the germline V gene (reference sequence). Trimming stripped 2 bases from V and 7 bases from J, with 15 bases between. CDR3 length: 15 residues. The CDR3 DNA sequence: TGTGCCAGCAGTTTAGGGAGAGTTGGGGGGAATGAGCAGTTCTTC. Translation: CASSLGRVGGNEQFF.

The chain carries TRBV29-1 and TRBJ2-3; 7 bases map to TRBD1. V trimming: 7 bases; J trimming: 5 bases; junction bases outside the gene matches: 0. CDR1 SQVTM and CDR2 ANQGSEA come from the germline V gene. The CDR3 contains 10 residues. In DNA, the CDR3 is TGCAGCGCAGGGGGAGATACGCAGTATTTT. Its protein product is CSAGGDTQYF.

The chain employs TRBV7-2 and TRBJ2-7; D remains unclear. The CDR3 runs to 13 residues. CDR1 SGHTA and CDR2 FQGNSA come from the germline V gene. V gave up 5 bases and J gave up 6 bases, with 14 bases separating them. CDR3 loop: CASSPPGLGEQYF. For the CDR3, the DNA is TGTGCCAGCAGCCCCCCCGGGTTGGGCGAGCAGTACTTC.

The chain couples TRBV4-1 to TRBJ2-1, with 11 positions matching TRBD1. With 4 bases clipped from V and 6 bases from J, the junction kept 5 bases outside the gene matches. Per germline, CDR1 MGHRA and CDR2 YSYEKL. The length of the CDR3 is 15 residues. The CDR3 here is CASSPGQGVGNEQFF. The CDR3 bases are TGCGCCAGCAGCCCGGGACAGGGGGTGGGCAATGAGCAGTTCTTC.

This chain links TRBV13 with TRBJ2-3; 9 nucleotides match TRBD1. CDR3 length equals 17 residues. Per the germline V gene, CDR1 is PRHDT and CDR2 is FYEKMQ (reference sequence). After removal of 4 bases from V and 1 base from J, the junction contained 9 bases not matched to a gene. The CDR3 DNA reads as TGTGCCAGCAGCTCGGTTCGGGACAGGGATCGCACAGATACGCAGTATTTT. It is translated as CASSSVRDRDRTDTQYF.

V usage is TRBV11-2 and J usage is TRBJ2-7; 7 bases line up with TRBD2. This CDR3 has 18 residues. V was clipped by 2 bases and J by 3 bases; unmatched bases: 16. CDR1 and CDR2 from the germline V gene are SGHAT and FQNNGV. This CDR3 reads CASSLFSVRDYLFYEQYF. CDR3 DNA sequence: TGTGCCAGCAGCTTATTTTCAGTCCGGGACTACCTCTTCTACGAGCAGTACTTC.

The chain employs TRBV19 and TRBJ2-7; TRBD1 aligns across 7 bases. Germline CDR1 is LNHDA and CDR2 is SQIVND (reference sequence). The CDR3 covers 13 residues. The trim removed 5 bases at V and 2 bases at J, leaving 3 bases unmatched. In DNA form, the CDR3 reads TGTGCCAGTAGTCCAGGGGGAACCTACGAGCAGTACTTC. Translating gives CASSPGGTYEQYF.

The chain links TRBV9 to TRBJ2-1; maybe TRBD1 (5 bases). Trimming removed 0 bases from V and 6 bases from J, with 10 bases in between. Germline CDR1 reads SGDLS; CDR2 reads YYNGEE. This CDR3 is 14 amino acids long. The DNA of the CDR3 is TGTGCCAGCAGCGTAGTTGGGGCACTCAATGAGCAGTTCTTC. As protein: CASSVVGALNEQFF.

The rearrangement joins TRBV10-3 to TRBJ2-2; 10 bases are a match to TRBD2. There are 16 residues in the CDR3. V was pared by 3 bases and J by 4 bases, with 5 bases of the junction left unmatched. Germline CDR1 ENHRY, CDR2 SYGVKD. CDR3 DNA sequence: TGTGCCATCAGTGAAACTGGACTAGCGGTCACCGGGGAGCTGTTTTTT. It encodes CAISETGLAVTGELFF.